These T cell receptor beta chains were read from a single sample in a study of T cell responses to AZD1222 COVID-19 vaccine. Generated by immunoSEQ multiplex PCR, the TCRdb table keeps only in-frame clones and is missing some. There are some 130,000 clones in the sample; around 90% occur only once, and about 3% lies in the top ten. The sample consisted of peripheral blood, taken on day 0 of AZD1222 vaccination. The receptor source for this set is an adult in good health. The CDR3 runs from the conserved cysteine through the conserved F or W. D genes are given only for firm matches. Expanded clones get a size class; other rows say once, few or many, or leave the size out.

D gene: NA; J gene: TRBJ1-4; V gene: TRBV24-1; clone size: NA; CDR3 DNA: TGTGCCACCAGTGATTTGACCCGGGACGGAAATGAAAAACTGTTTTTT; CDR3 protein: CATSDLTRDGNEKLFF
D gene: NA; J gene: TRBJ1-1; V gene: TRBV9; clone size: NA; CDR3 DNA: TGTGCCAGCAGCGTAAGGGGCGATGACACTGAAGCTTTCTTT; CDR3 protein: CASSVRGDDTEAFF
D gene: NA; J gene: TRBJ1-2; V gene: TRBV4-1; clone size: NA; CDR3 DNA: TGCGCCAGCAGCCAAGATAGGGGCCCATATGGCTACACCTTC; CDR3 protein: CASSQDRGPYGYTF
D gene: NA; J gene: TRBJ1-1; V gene: TRBV4-2; clone size: NA; CDR3 DNA: TGTGCCAGCAGCCAAGGCCTGGGCACTGAAGCTTTCTTT; CDR3 protein: CASSQGLGTEAFF
D gene: NA; J gene: TRBJ1-2; V gene: TRBV11-2; clone size: NA; CDR3 DNA: TGTGCCAGCAGCTTGGGGACAACTAACTATGGCTACACCTTC; CDR3 protein: CASSLGTTNYGYTF
D gene: NA; J gene: TRBJ1-1; V gene: TRBV3-1/TRBV3-2; clone size: NA; CDR3 DNA: TGTGCCAGCAGCCAATTGACCGGGATGGGGGGTGAAGCTTTCTTT; CDR3 protein: CASSQLTGMGGEAFF
D gene: NA; J gene: TRBJ1-6; V gene: TRBV6-5; clone size: NA; CDR3 DNA: TGTGCCAGCAGTCGCGGACGAAATTCACCCCTCCACTTT; CDR3 protein: CASSRGRNSPLHF
D gene: NA; J gene: TRBJ1-6; V gene: TRBV19; clone size: once; CDR3 DNA: TGTGCCAGTAGTGGAGACAACTCCTATAATTCACCCCTCCACTTT; CDR3 protein: CASSGDNSYNSPLHF
D gene: NA; J gene: TRBJ1-5; V gene: TRBV10-3; clone size: NA; CDR3 DNA: TGTGCCATCAGCCCGACAGGCAATCAGCCCCAGCATTTT; CDR3 protein: CAISPTGNQPQHF
D gene: NA; J gene: TRBJ2-3; V gene: TRBV5-6; clone size: NA; CDR3 DNA: TGTGCCAGCAGCTTCGAACAGGATCGCACAGATACGCAGTATTTT; CDR3 protein: CASSFEQDRTDTQYF
D gene: TRBD2; J gene: TRBJ2-3; V gene: TRBV7-9; clone size: NA; CDR3 DNA: TGTGCCAGCAGCCCCGTCGGGGGGGGAGGCACAGATACGCAGTATTTT; CDR3 protein: CASSPVGGGGTDTQYF
D gene: NA; J gene: TRBJ2-7; V gene: TRBV3-1/TRBV3-2; clone size: NA; CDR3 DNA: TGTGCCAGCAGCCGGGCAGGGCGGATCGACGAGCAGTACTTC; CDR3 protein: CASSRAGRIDEQYF
D gene: NA; J gene: TRBJ2-3; V gene: TRBV7-6; clone size: NA; CDR3 DNA: TGTGCCAGCAGCTTAGCGGACTATATAGGAACGGATACGCAGTATTTT; CDR3 protein: CASSLADYIGTDTQYF
D gene: NA; J gene: TRBJ1-1; V gene: TRBV20-1; clone size: NA; CDR3 DNA: TGCAGTGTGTCCGGGATGCAAGCTTTCTTT; CDR3 protein: CSVSGMQAFF
D gene: NA; J gene: TRBJ1-2; V gene: TRBV19; clone size: NA; CDR3 DNA: TGTGCCAGTAGTACTCGACGGGACTATGGCTACACCTTC; CDR3 protein: CASSTRRDYGYTF
D gene: NA; J gene: TRBJ2-5; V gene: TRBV5-4; clone size: NA; CDR3 DNA: TGTGCCAGCAGCTTGGGACTAGGAAGTAGGCGGGAGACCCAGTACTTC; CDR3 protein: CASSLGLGSRRETQYF
D gene: NA; J gene: TRBJ2-1; V gene: TRBV7-6; clone size: NA; CDR3 DNA: TGTGCCAGCAGCTTAGCGCGTAGTGAGATCACCTCCTACAATGAGCAGTTCTTC; CDR3 protein: CASSLARSEITSYNEQFF
D gene: NA; J gene: TRBJ1-3; V gene: TRBV19; clone size: NA; CDR3 DNA: TGTGCCAGTAGCTCAGGGTTCTCTGGAAACACCATATATTTT; CDR3 protein: CASSSGFSGNTIYF
D gene: NA; J gene: TRBJ1-6; V gene: TRBV30; clone size: NA; CDR3 DNA: TGTGCCTGGAGCGCAAGGGGTAGCGATTCACCCCTCCACTTT; CDR3 protein: CAWSARGSDSPLHF
D gene: TRBD1; J gene: TRBJ1-3; V gene: TRBV2; clone size: once; CDR3 DNA: TGTGCCAGCAGCTACGACAGGGGCTCTGGAAACACCATATATTTT; CDR3 protein: CASSYDRGSGNTIYF
D gene: NA; J gene: TRBJ2-7; V gene: TRBV10-3; clone size: NA; CDR3 DNA: TGTGCCATCAGGGAGGGACCGACCAAGCAGTACTTC; CDR3 protein: CAIREGPTKQYF
D gene: NA; J gene: TRBJ1-6; V gene: TRBV5-1; clone size: NA; CDR3 DNA: TGCGCCAGCAGCTTGGCGGGGGACAATTCACCCCTCCACTTT; CDR3 protein: CASSLAGDNSPLHF
D gene: TRBD1; J gene: TRBJ1-4; V gene: TRBV7-6; clone size: once; CDR3 DNA: TGTGCCAGGAGACAGGGCGGTGAAAAACTGTTTTTT; CDR3 protein: CARRQGGEKLFF
D gene: NA; J gene: TRBJ2-2; V gene: TRBV18; clone size: NA; CDR3 DNA: TGTGCCAGCTCAACGACAGTAGCCGGGGAGCTGTTTTTT; CDR3 protein: CASSTTVAGELFF
D gene: TRBD2; J gene: TRBJ2-2; V gene: TRBV5-1; clone size: NA; CDR3 DNA: TGCGCCTCTTCGGGGGGACCCGGGGAGCTGTTTTTT; CDR3 protein: CASSGGPGELFF
D gene: NA; J gene: TRBJ1-6; V gene: TRBV19; clone size: NA; CDR3 DNA: TGTGCCAGTAGTATAGATCCTTTGGCCGTCCCAGGCAGGTCACCCCTCCACTTT; CDR3 protein: CASSIDPLAVPGRSPLHF
D gene: TRBD1; J gene: TRBJ1-2; V gene: TRBV7-2; clone size: NA; CDR3 DNA: TGTGCCAGCAGCTTAGCTGGACAGGGGTTCTATGGCTACACCTTC; CDR3 protein: CASSLAGQGFYGYTF
D gene: TRBD1; J gene: TRBJ1-2; V gene: TRBV19; clone size: NA; CDR3 DNA: TGTGCCAGTAGTATATACACAGGGGATGATGGCTACACCTTC; CDR3 protein: CASSIYTGDDGYTF
D gene: NA; J gene: TRBJ2-1; V gene: TRBV19; clone size: NA; CDR3 DNA: TGTGCCAGTAGTATGCCGGACAGAAGTGAGCAGTTCTTC; CDR3 protein: CASSMPDRSEQFF
D gene: NA; J gene: TRBJ1-3; V gene: TRBV2; clone size: NA; CDR3 DNA: TGTGCCAGCAGTGAAGCTAGCCGCTCTGGAAACACCATATATTTT; CDR3 protein: CASSEASRSGNTIYF
D gene: NA; J gene: TRBJ2-5; V gene: TRBV5-1; clone size: once; CDR3 DNA: TGCGCCAGCAGCTTGGAGGACTCCCAAGAGACCCAGTACTTC; CDR3 protein: CASSLEDSQETQYF
D gene: NA; J gene: TRBJ1-4; V gene: TRBV7-2; clone size: NA; CDR3 DNA: TGTGCCAGCAGCTCCCAAAGTAAGAAAAAACTGTTTTTT; CDR3 protein: CASSSQSKKKLFF
D gene: NA; J gene: TRBJ1-5; V gene: TRBV10-3; clone size: NA; CDR3 DNA: TGTGCCATCAGTGAGTCGCCGCCAGGGTCCCACTTGGCCAATCAGCCCCAGCATTTT; CDR3 protein: CAISESPPGSHLANQPQHF
D gene: NA; J gene: TRBJ1-6; V gene: TRBV5-1; clone size: NA; CDR3 DNA: TGCGCCAGCAGCCCCGAGGGGGTCGGTAATTCACCCCTCCACTTT; CDR3 protein: CASSPEGVGNSPLHF
D gene: NA; J gene: TRBJ1-1; V gene: TRBV11-3; clone size: NA; CDR3 DNA: TGTGCCAGCAGCGGACGGAACACTGAAGCTTTCTTT; CDR3 protein: CASSGRNTEAFF
D gene: NA; J gene: TRBJ1-1; V gene: TRBV5-6; clone size: NA; CDR3 DNA: TGTGCCAGCAGCTTGACAGTCGGAACTGAAGCTTTCTTT; CDR3 protein: CASSLTVGTEAFF
D gene: NA; J gene: TRBJ2-7; V gene: TRBV7-2; clone size: NA; CDR3 DNA: TGTGCCAGCAGCCTCGACAGAGGAAGCTACGAGCAGTACTTC; CDR3 protein: CASSLDRGSYEQYF
D gene: TRBD1; J gene: TRBJ1-2; V gene: TRBV28; clone size: few; CDR3 DNA: TGTGCCAGCAGTCACCAAGGACAGGTACCAATCTATGGCTACACCTTC; CDR3 protein: CASSHQGQVPIYGYTF
D gene: TRBD1; J gene: TRBJ1-2; V gene: TRBV27; clone size: NA; CDR3 DNA: TGTGCCAGCAGTTTACTGGGACAGGAATTCTATGGCTACACCTTC; CDR3 protein: CASSLLGQEFYGYTF
D gene: NA; J gene: TRBJ1-3; V gene: TRBV4-1; clone size: NA; CDR3 DNA: TGCGCCAGCAGCGACAACACGCGGGGAAACACCATATATTTT; CDR3 protein: CASSDNTRGNTIYF
D gene: TRBD1; J gene: TRBJ2-2; V gene: TRBV5-8; clone size: NA; CDR3 DNA: TGTGCCAGCAGCTTCCCGTCGACAGGGGCGAACACCGGGGAGCTGTTTTTT; CDR3 protein: CASSFPSTGANTGELFF
D gene: TRBD1; J gene: TRBJ1-2; V gene: TRBV7-8; clone size: NA; CDR3 DNA: TGTGCCAGCAGCGGCAGGGACAGGGGGCGGTCTGGCTACACCTTC; CDR3 protein: CASSGRDRGRSGYTF
D gene: NA; J gene: TRBJ1-4; V gene: TRBV20-1; clone size: NA; CDR3 DNA: TGCAGTGCTAGGACAAATGAAAAACTGTTTTTT; CDR3 protein: CSARTNEKLFF
D gene: NA; J gene: TRBJ2-7; V gene: TRBV30; clone size: NA; CDR3 DNA: TGTGCCTGGAGTGTAAGAGCCGGGACGGGCCGCTCCATGCACTCCTCCTACGAGCAGTACTTC; CDR3 protein: CAWSVRAGTGRSMHSSYEQYF
D gene: NA; J gene: TRBJ1-1; V gene: TRBV27; clone size: NA; CDR3 DNA: TGTGCCAGCAGTTTCAGGGGAATGTCCACTGAAGCTTTCTTT; CDR3 protein: CASSFRGMSTEAFF
D gene: TRBD2; J gene: TRBJ2-7; V gene: TRBV7-2; clone size: NA; CDR3 DNA: TGTGCCAGCAGATTTAATAGCGGGTCCTACGAGCAGTACTTC; CDR3 protein: CASRFNSGSYEQYF
D gene: NA; J gene: TRBJ1-4; V gene: TRBV13; clone size: NA; CDR3 DNA: TGTGCCAGCAAGACCGGAGTCCTACCTAATGAAAAACTGTTTTTT; CDR3 protein: CASKTGVLPNEKLFF
D gene: TRBD2; J gene: TRBJ2-2; V gene: TRBV13; clone size: NA; CDR3 DNA: TGTGCCAGCAGCTGGACTAGCGGGAGAGCGGGCACCGGGGAGCTGTTTTTT; CDR3 protein: CASSWTSGRAGTGELFF
D gene: NA; J gene: TRBJ2-2; V gene: TRBV24-1; clone size: NA; CDR3 DNA: TGTGCCACCAGTGATTCTTACACCGGGGAGCTGTTTTTT; CDR3 protein: CATSDSYTGELFF
D gene: TRBD1; J gene: TRBJ1-4; V gene: TRBV3-1/TRBV3-2; clone size: once; CDR3 DNA: TGTGCCAGCAGCCCATATCCCGGACAGGTTGATTTTCTTGGTGAAAAACTGTTTTTT; CDR3 protein: CASSPYPGQVDFLGEKLFF
D gene: NA; J gene: TRBJ1-4; V gene: TRBV27; clone size: NA; CDR3 DNA: TGTGCCAGCAAGCGGCGGGTGGGCCGTGCAACTAATGAAAAACTGTTTTTT; CDR3 protein: CASKRRVGRATNEKLFF
D gene: TRBD2; J gene: TRBJ2-1; V gene: TRBV18; clone size: NA; CDR3 DNA: TGTGCCAGCTCAGCCCTAGCGGGAGTACCCAATGAGCAGTTCTTC; CDR3 protein: CASSALAGVPNEQFF
D gene: TRBD1; J gene: TRBJ1-2; V gene: TRBV19; clone size: NA; CDR3 DNA: TGTGCCAGTAGTATTATTTGGGACAGACGATTGGGCTACACCTTC; CDR3 protein: CASSIIWDRRLGYTF